The clone carrying this T cell receptor beta chain was observed many times. The CDR3 runs to 14 residues. Germline V gene sequence: CDR1 MNHNY, CDR2 SVGAGI (reference sequence). Trimming took off 7 bases at V and 0 bases at J, with 13 bases between the two ends. This sample was taken from a study of T cell repertoires in cytomegalovirus infection. TCRdb called the reads again in MiXCR, with one record for every CDR3 protein. Of fewer than 550,000 distinct CDR3 sequences in the sample, about 17% are singletons; the top ten hold 20% to 30%. This receptor was identified in a human donor in good health (CMV status not recorded). Some clones in this sample may be carry-over from other donors' samples. This chain links TRBV6-6 with TRBJ2-7; perhaps TRBD2 as D (6 bases). Sequenced input: CD8+ T cells from PBMCs. The CDR3, as DNA: TGTGCCAGCACCGGGACTTCCAACTCCTACGAGCAGTACTTC. It codes for CASTGTSNSYEQYF.